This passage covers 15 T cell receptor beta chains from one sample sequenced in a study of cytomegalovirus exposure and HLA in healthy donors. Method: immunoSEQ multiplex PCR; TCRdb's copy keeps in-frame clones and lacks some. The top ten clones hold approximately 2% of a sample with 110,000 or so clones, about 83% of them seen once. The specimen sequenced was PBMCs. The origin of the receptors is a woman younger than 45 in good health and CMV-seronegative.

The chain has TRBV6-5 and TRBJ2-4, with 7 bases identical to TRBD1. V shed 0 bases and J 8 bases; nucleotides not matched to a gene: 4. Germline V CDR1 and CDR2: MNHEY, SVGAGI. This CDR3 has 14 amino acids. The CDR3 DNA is TGTGCCAGCAGTTACTCTGGGCAGGGGGACATTCAGTACTTC. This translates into CASSYSGQGDIQYF.

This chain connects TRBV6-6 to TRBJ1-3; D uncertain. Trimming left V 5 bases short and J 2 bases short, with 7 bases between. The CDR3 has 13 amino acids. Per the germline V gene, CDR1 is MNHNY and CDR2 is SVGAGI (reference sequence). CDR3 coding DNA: TGTGCCAGCAGTGAGTATGCTGGAAACACCATATATTTT. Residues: CASSEYAGNTIYF.

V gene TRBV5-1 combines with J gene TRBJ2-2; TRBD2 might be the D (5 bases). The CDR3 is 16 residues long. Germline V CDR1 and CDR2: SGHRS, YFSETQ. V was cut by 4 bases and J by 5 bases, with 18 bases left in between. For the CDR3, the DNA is TGCGCCAGCAGCACCCTAGTGGGCAGCGGTACCGGGGAGCTGTTTTTT. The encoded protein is CASSTLVGSGTGELFF.

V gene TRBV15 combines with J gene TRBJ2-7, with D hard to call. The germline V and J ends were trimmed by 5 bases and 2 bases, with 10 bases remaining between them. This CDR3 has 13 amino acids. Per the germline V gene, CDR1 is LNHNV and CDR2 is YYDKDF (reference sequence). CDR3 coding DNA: TGTGCCACCAGCTCTAGATCCCCCTACGAGCAGTACTTC. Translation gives CATSSRSPYEQYF.

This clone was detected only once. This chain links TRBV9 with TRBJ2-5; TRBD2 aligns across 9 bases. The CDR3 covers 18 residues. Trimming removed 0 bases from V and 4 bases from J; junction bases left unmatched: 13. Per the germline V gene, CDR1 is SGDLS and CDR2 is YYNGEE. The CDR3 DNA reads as TGTGCCAGCAGCGTAGGAGGAAGCGGGGGGACCTTCCGAGAGACCCAGTACTTC. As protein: CASSVGGSGGTFRETQYF. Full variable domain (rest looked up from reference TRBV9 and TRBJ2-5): DSGVTQTPKHLITATGQRVTLRCSPRSGDLSVYWYQQSLDQGLQFLIQYYNGEERAKGNILERFSAQQFPDLHSELNLSSLELGDSALYFCASSVGGSGGTFRETQYFGPGTRLLVL.

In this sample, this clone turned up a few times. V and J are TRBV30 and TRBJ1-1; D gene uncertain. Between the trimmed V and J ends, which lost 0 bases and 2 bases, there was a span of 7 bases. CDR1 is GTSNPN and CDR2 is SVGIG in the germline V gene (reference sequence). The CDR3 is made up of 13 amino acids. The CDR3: CAWSVRTNTEAFF. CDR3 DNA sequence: TGTGCCTGGAGTGTACGGACTAACACTGAAGCTTTCTTT.

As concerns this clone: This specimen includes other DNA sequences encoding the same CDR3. CDR3 region: CASSLVASGGTGELFF. CDR3 coding DNA: TGCGCCAGCAGCTTGGTGGCTAGCGGGGGTACCGGGGAGCTGTTTTTT. The chain links TRBV5-1 to TRBJ2-2, with TRBD2 matching 10 bases. V dropped 0 bases and J dropped 5; count of bases not matched to a gene: 4. The CDR3 has 16 amino acids. Germline V gene data show CDR1 as SGHRS and CDR2 as YFSETQ.

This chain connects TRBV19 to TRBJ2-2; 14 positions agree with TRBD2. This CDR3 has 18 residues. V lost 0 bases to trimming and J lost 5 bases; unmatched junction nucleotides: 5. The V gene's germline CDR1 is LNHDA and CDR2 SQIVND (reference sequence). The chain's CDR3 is CASSIEGLAGGRTGELFF. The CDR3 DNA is TGTGCCAGTAGTATAGAAGGACTAGCGGGGGGAAGGACCGGGGAGCTGTTTTTT. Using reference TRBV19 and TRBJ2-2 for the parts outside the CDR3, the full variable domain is DGGITQSPKYLFRKEGQNVTLSCEQNLNHDAMYWYRQDPGQGLRLIYYSQIVNDFQKGDIAEGYSVSREKKESFPLTVTSAQKNPTAFYLCASSIEGLAGGRTGELFFGEGSRLTVL.

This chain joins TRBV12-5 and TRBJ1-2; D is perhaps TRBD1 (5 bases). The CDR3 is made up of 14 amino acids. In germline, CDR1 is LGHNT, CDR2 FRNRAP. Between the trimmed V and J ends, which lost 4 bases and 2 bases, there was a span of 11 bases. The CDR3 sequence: CASGSLGGNYGYTF. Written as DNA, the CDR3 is TGTGCTAGTGGTTCTTTGGGGGGGAACTATGGCTACACCTTC.

Written as DNA, the CDR3 is TGTGCCAGCAGCTTAGACAGGAACACCGGGGAGCTGTTTTTT. It encodes CASSLDRNTGELFF. The V gene is TRBV5-4, the J gene TRBJ2-2; weak D call: TRBD1 (5 bases). Germline V gives CDR1 SGHNT, CDR2 YYREEE (reference sequence). V was shortened by 2 bases and J by 1 base, with 6 bases between the two germline ends. The CDR3 sequence is 14 residues long.

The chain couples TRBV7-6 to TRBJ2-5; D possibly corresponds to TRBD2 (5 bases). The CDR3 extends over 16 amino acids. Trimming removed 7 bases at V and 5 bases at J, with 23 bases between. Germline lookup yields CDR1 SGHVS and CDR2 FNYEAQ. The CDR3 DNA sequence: TGTGCCAGCAAGAGTGTCGCGGCGGGCTGGGTCGAGACCCAGTACTTC. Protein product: CASKSVAAGWVETQYF.

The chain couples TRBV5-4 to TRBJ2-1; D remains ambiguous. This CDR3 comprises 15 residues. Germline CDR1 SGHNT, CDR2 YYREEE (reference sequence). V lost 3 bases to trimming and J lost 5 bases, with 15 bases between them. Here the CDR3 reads CASSSNVRSDNEQFF. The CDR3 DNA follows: TGTGCCAGCAGCTCTAACGTGCGGTCGGACAATGAGCAGTTCTTC.

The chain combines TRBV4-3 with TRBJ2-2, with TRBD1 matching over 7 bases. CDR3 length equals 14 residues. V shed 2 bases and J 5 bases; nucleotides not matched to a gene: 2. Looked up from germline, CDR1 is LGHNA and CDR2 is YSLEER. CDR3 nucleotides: TGCGCCAGCAGCCAAACAGGGGATACCGGGGAGCTGTTTTTT. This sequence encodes CASSQTGDTGELFF.

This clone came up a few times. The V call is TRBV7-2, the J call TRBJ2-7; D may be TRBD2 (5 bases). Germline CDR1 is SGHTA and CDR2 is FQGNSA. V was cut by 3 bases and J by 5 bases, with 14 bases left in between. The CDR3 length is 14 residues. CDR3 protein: CASSLLAGPDEQYF. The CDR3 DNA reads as TGTGCCAGCAGCTTGCTGGCGGGCCCCGACGAGCAGTACTTC.

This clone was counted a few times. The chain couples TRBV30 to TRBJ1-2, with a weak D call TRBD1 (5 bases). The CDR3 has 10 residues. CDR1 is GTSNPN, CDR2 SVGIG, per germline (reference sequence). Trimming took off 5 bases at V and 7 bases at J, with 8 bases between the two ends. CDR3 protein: CAWGRGGYTF. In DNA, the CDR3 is TGTGCCTGGGGAAGGGGTGGCTACACCTTC. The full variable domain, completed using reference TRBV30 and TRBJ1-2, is SQTIHQWPATLVQPVGSPLSLECTVEGTSNPNLYWYRQAAGRGLQLLFYSVGIGQISSEVPQNLSASRPQDRQFILSSKKLLLSDSGFYLCAWGRGGYTFGSGTRLTVV.